The rows below give T cell receptor beta chains drawn from one sample of a study of blood T cell repertoires in COVID-19. Sequencing was performed with immunoSEQ multiplex PCR; in TCRdb, only in-frame clones are kept and a portion is missing. The data contain 150,000 to 200,000 clones, 88% of them singletons. Material: peripheral blood. These receptors all come from a human donor in a cohort sampled during active COVID-19. The CDR3 runs from the conserved cysteine through the conserved F or W. The D gene is left open where the match is weak. Where a row states a size, it is once, few, many or the class of an expanded clone; other rows omit it.

j_gene	v_gene	abundance	d_gene	CDR3nt	CDR3aa
TRBJ2-5	TRBV5-1	-	TRBD1	TGCGCCAGCCGCCCCGCAGGGGGAAAAGAGACCCAGTACTTC	CASRPAGGKETQYF
TRBJ2-7	TRBV6-2/TRBV6-3	few	TRBD2	TGTGCCAGCATCCCTCGGTTTGGGACTAGCGGGAGATCTTTCAACGAGCAGTACTTC	CASIPRFGTSGRSFNEQYF
TRBJ1-4	TRBV5-4	-	-	TGTGCCAGCAGCACGCGCGGGCCGGGGGAAAAACTGTTTTTT	CASSTRGPGEKLFF
TRBJ2-7	TRBV6-2/TRBV6-3	-	TRBD2	TGTGCCAGCAGTTATATGACTAGCGGGACAAAGACCTACGAGCAGTACTTC	CASSYMTSGTKTYEQYF
TRBJ2-7	TRBV24-1	-	-	TGTGCCACCAGTGACCAACCTGGACAACATCCTTTTTCTGAGCAGTACTTC	CATSDQPGQHPFSEQYF
TRBJ2-5	TRBV7-9	-	TRBD2	TGTGCCAGCAGCCCGGGACTAGCGAGTTGGGAGACCCAGTACTTC	CASSPGLASWETQYF
TRBJ1-1	TRBV7-2	-	TRBD1	TGTGCCAGCAGCTTAACAGGGGGTGGAGCTTTCTTT	CASSLTGGGAFF
TRBJ2-1	TRBV10-1	-	TRBD2	TGCGCCAGCAGTGATGGCGGGGGGCCCCACAATGAGCAGTTCTTC	CASSDGGGPHNEQFF
TRBJ2-1	TRBV24-1	-	TRBD2	TGTGCCACCAGTGCCCGAATTGGGACTAGCGGGAGGGCCCCTACATACAATGAGCAGTTCTTC	CATSARIGTSGRAPTYNEQFF
TRBJ1-2	TRBV28	-	-	TGTGCCAGCAATATAGGAGGGGTATCTAACTATGGCTACACCTTC	CASNIGGVSNYGYTF
TRBJ2-7	TRBV12-3/TRBV12-4	-	-	TGTGCCAGCAGTTTAGGTCAAACCTACGAGCAGTACTTC	CASSLGQTYEQYF
TRBJ2-1	TRBV5-1	-	TRBD2	TGCGCCAGCAGCGCGTCGGGGGGGAGTCTCGAGCAGTTCTTC	CASSASGGSLEQFF
TRBJ1-1	TRBV5-1	-	-	TGCGCCAGCAGCAAGGGACTGGAGAACGGTGAAGCTTTCTTT	CASSKGLENGEAFF
TRBJ2-7	TRBV19	-	-	TGTGCCAGTAGTATAGATCTGGTCGGGAGCTTGTATGAGCAGTACTTC	CASSIDLVGSLYEQYF
TRBJ2-2	TRBV4-1	few	TRBD2	TGCGCCAGCAGCCTTACTAGCGCGAACACCGGGGAGCTGTTTTTT	CASSLTSANTGELFF
TRBJ1-1	TRBV28	-	TRBD1	TGTGCCAGCAGTATAGGGGGCAGCATGAACACTGAAGCTTTCTTT	CASSIGGSMNTEAFF
TRBJ2-2	TRBV4-2	-	-	TGTGCCAGCAGCCAAGGGGGGCCCGGGGAGCTGTTTTTT	CASSQGGPGELFF
TRBJ1-4	TRBV7-2	-	-	TGTGCCAGCAGCTTCCGAGTTGCAACTAATGAAAAACTGTTTTTT	CASSFRVATNEKLFF
TRBJ2-3	TRBV5-6	-	-	TGTGCCAGCAGCTTGGCTTTAAAGGGAGCGTTTTCGGATACGCAGTATTTT	CASSLALKGAFSDTQYF
TRBJ2-2	TRBV25-1	-	-	TGTGCCAGCATCTCGGGTGGCGGGGAGCTGTTTTTT	CASISGGGELFF
TRBJ1-1	TRBV7-9	-	-	TGTGCCAGCAGGGAGACAGGCATGAACACTGAAGCTTTCTTT	CASRETGMNTEAFF
TRBJ1-5	TRBV3-1/TRBV3-2	-	-	TGTGCCAGCAGCCAAGGGGGGGATCAGCCCCAGCATTTT	CASSQGGDQPQHF